This passage covers 24 T cell receptor beta chains from one sample sequenced in a study of blood T cell repertoires in COVID-19. Libraries were prepared by immunoSEQ multiplex PCR; TCRdb keeps only in-frame clonotypes and omits some of them. The sample consists of some 130,000 clones, about 87% of them appearing once. Sequences were obtained from peripheral blood. These receptors all stem from a man aged 50 to 60 with acute or convalescent COVID-19.

The chain is built from TRBV6-5 and TRBJ1-3; D is undetermined. V was trimmed by 6 bases and J by 0 bases, leaving 6 bases between them. Looked up from germline, CDR1 is MNHEY and CDR2 is SVGAGI. The CDR3 extends over 13 amino acids. CDR3 DNA sequence: TGTGCCAGCAGACAGAGCTCTGGAAACACCATATATTTT. Translation: CASRQSSGNTIYF.

The chain links TRBV18 to TRBJ1-4; 9 nucleotides line up with TRBD1. This CDR3 is built from 16 residues. The V and J ends lost 3 bases and 6 bases, in that order; junction bases with no gene match: 8. Germline values: CDR1 KGHSH, CDR2 LQKENI. The CDR3 loop reads CASSPPLQGAYEKLFF. The CDR3 DNA sequence: TGTGCCAGCTCACCTCCGCTACAGGGGGCCTATGAAAAACTGTTTTTT.

The chain uses TRBV4-1 and TRBJ2-1, with D unresolved. V dropped 2 bases and J dropped 0 bases, with 14 bases sitting between them. CDR1 and CDR2 from the germline V gene are MGHRA and YSYEKL. This CDR3 spans 17 amino acids. The chain's CDR3 is CASSQRYGGSSYNEQFF. The CDR3 nucleotides read TGCGCCAGCAGCCAACGATATGGCGGCAGCTCCTACAATGAGCAGTTCTTC.

The chain carries TRBV5-1 and TRBJ1-5, with D possibly matching TRBD1 (5 bases). Germline V lookup: CDR1 SGHRS, CDR2 YFSETQ. V dropped 0 bases and J dropped 4 bases, with 11 bases sitting between them. The CDR3 sequence is 15 residues long. The CDR3 region has the DNA TGCGCCAGCAGCTTGGGACAGAACAAAAATCAGCCCCAGCATTTT. Residues: CASSLGQNKNQPQHF.

The V gene is TRBV28, the J gene TRBJ1-2; 7 nucleotides align to TRBD1. With V trimmed by 6 bases and J by 4 bases, 5 bases remained unmatched. Germline CDR1 and CDR2: MDHEN and SYDVKM. CDR3 size: 13 residues. CDR3 DNA: TGTGCCAGCAGGATGGGACAGACCTATGGCTACACCTTC. Residues: CASRMGQTYGYTF.

The genes are TRBV3-1 (or the pseudogene TRBV3-2) and TRBJ2-3; 10 nucleotides match TRBD2. V was clipped by 4 bases and J by 2 bases; unmatched bases: 6. Germline lookup yields CDR1 LGHDT and CDR2 YNNKEL (reference sequence). The CDR3 is made up of 16 amino acids. In DNA, the CDR3 is TGTGCCAGCAGCCGATCACTAGCGGGAATCACAGATACGCAGTATTTT. This translates into CASSRSLAGITDTQYF.

The V call is TRBV14, the J call TRBJ2-1; D call uncertain. This CDR3 has 11 amino acids. Trimming pared 5 bases from V and 4 bases from J, leaving 3 bases between. Germline V gene sequence: CDR1 SGHDN, CDR2 FVKESK. CDR3 nucleotide sequence: TGTGCCAGCAGCTTATACAATGAGCAGTTCTTC. Translation: CASSLYNEQFF.

This chain links TRBV18 with TRBJ2-3; tentatively, D is TRBD1 (5 bases). Germline lookup yields CDR1 KGHSH and CDR2 LQKENI. The CDR3 totals 14 residues. V was trimmed by 1 base and J by 3 bases, leaving 8 bases between them. For the CDR3, the DNA is TGTGCCAGCTCACCACTGACAGAGACAGATACGCAGTATTTT. Protein product: CASSPLTETDTQYF.

Turning to this clone: This same CDR3 is encoded by further DNA sequences in the sample. The chain combines TRBV9 with TRBJ1-1; tentatively, D is TRBD1 (5 bases). The CDR3 runs 13 residues. Germline CDR1 and CDR2: SGDLS and YYNGEE. The V gene lost 4 bases and the J gene lost 4 bases, with 11 bases spanning the gap. The CDR3 region has the DNA TGTGCCAGCAGCCGCGGGGACGGCACTGAAGCTTTCTTT. Its translation is CASSRGDGTEAFF. Drawing the rest from reference TRBV9 and TRBJ1-1, the complete variable domain is DSGVTQTPKHLITATGQRVTLRCSPRSGDLSVYWYQQSLDQGLQFLIQYYNGEERAKGNILERFSAQQFPDLHSELNLSSLELGDSALYFCASSRGDGTEAFFGQGTRLTVV.

The chain couples TRBV28 to TRBJ1-5; no reliable D call. V was pared by 6 bases and J by 0 bases, with 6 bases between. The V gene's germline CDR1 is MDHEN and CDR2 SYDVKM. The CDR3 extends over 13 amino acids. The CDR3 reads CASRTHSNQPQHF. In DNA, the CDR3 is TGTGCCAGCAGAACACATAGCAATCAGCCCCAGCATTTT.

This clone appeared once. The chain uses TRBV7-9 and TRBJ1-2; D not resolved. The CDR3 has 12 amino acids. Germline CDR1 is SEHNR and CDR2 is FQNEAQ (reference sequence). V lost 2 bases, J lost 3 bases, and 4 bases lay in between. The CDR3 DNA is TGTGCCAGCAGCTTAACAGACTATGGCTACACCTTC. Translated, it gives CASSLTDYGYTF.

V and J are TRBV30 and TRBJ1-2; no reliable D call. Trimming cost V 1 base and J 6 bases, with 15 bases left between them. This CDR3 is built from 14 residues. Germline V lookup: CDR1 GTSNPN, CDR2 SVGIG (reference sequence). The DNA of the CDR3 is TGTGCCTGGAGTGCCAAAGGCTGGGCGAATGGCTACACCTTC. This gives the protein CAWSAKGWANGYTF. Together with reference TRBV30 and TRBJ1-2, the CDR3 gives the full variable domain: SQTIHQWPATLVQPVGSPLSLECTVEGTSNPNLYWYRQAAGRGLQLLFYSVGIGQISSEVPQNLSASRPQDRQFILSSKKLLLSDSGFYLCAWSAKGWANGYTFGSGTRLTVV.

V gene TRBV9 combines with J gene TRBJ1-5; 8 positions match TRBD1. J was trimmed by 7 bases and V by 0 bases; bases with no gene match: 3. CDR1 and CDR2 (germline): SGDLS, YYNGEE. This CDR3 spans 14 amino acids. The CDR3 nucleotides read TGTGCCAGCAGCGTAGGAGACAGGGGCCAGCCCCAGCATTTT. Amino acid sequence: CASSVGDRGQPQHF.

V and J are TRBV28 and TRBJ1-5; the match to TRBD1 covers 7 bases. The trim removed 6 bases at V and 4 bases at J, leaving 21 bases unmatched. The CDR3 is 19 amino acids. Germline V gives CDR1 MDHEN, CDR2 SYDVKM. The CDR3 protein is CASRSLGLTGAGLNQPQHF. The DNA for the CDR3 is TGTGCCAGCAGAAGTTTGGGCCTCACAGGGGCTGGGCTGAATCAGCCCCAGCATTTT. Combining the CDR3 with reference TRBV28 and TRBJ1-5 gives the whole variable domain DVKVTQSSRYLVKRTGEKVFLECVQDMDHENMFWYRQDPGLGLRLIYFSYDVKMKEKGDIPEGYSVSREKKERFSLILESASTNQTSMYLCASRSLGLTGAGLNQPQHFGDGTRLSIL.

The V call is TRBV5-1, the J call TRBJ2-1; the match to TRBD2 covers 13 bases. There are 15 residues in the CDR3. With V trimmed by 4 bases and J by 7 bases, 5 bases remained unmatched. Germline V gene lookup returns CDR1 SGHRS and CDR2 YFSETQ. DNA for the CDR3: TGCGCCAGCAGCCGGACTAGCGGGAGCGAAAATGAGCAGTTCTTC. Translating gives CASSRTSGSENEQFF.

The chain is built from TRBV7-9 and TRBJ1-2; maybe TRBD1 (5 bases). The CDR3 runs 14 residues. Trimming cost V 2 bases and J 6 bases, with 13 bases left between them. From germline, CDR1 is SEHNR and CDR2 FQNEAQ (reference sequence). CDR3 bases: TGTGCCAGCAGCTTAACGTCAGGGTCGGATGGCTACACCTTC. Its protein is CASSLTSGSDGYTF.

The chain couples TRBV28 to TRBJ1-5; no clear D. The V end was cut by 10 bases, the J end by 4 bases, with 11 bases between. There are 12 residues in the CDR3. The germline CDR1 and CDR2 sequences are MDHEN and SYDVKM. The CDR3 is CATGGLNQPQHF. The CDR3, as DNA: TGTGCCACGGGAGGCCTTAATCAGCCCCAGCATTTT.

The rearrangement links TRBV20-1 to TRBJ2-5, with TRBD1 identical over 7 bases. V was clipped by 3 bases and J by 4 bases; unmatched bases: 11. Germline values: CDR1 DFQATT, CDR2 SNEGSKA (reference sequence). The CDR3 extends over 15 amino acids. For the CDR3, the DNA is TGCAGTGCTAGTGGAACCCTGGGACAGATAGAGACCCAGTACTTC. Translating gives CSASGTLGQIETQYF.

V is TRBV2 and J is TRBJ1-3; D is ambiguous. The V gene lost 6 bases and the J gene lost 2 bases, with 17 bases spanning the gap. Germline assignment: CDR1 SNHLY and CDR2 FYNNEI. This CDR3 comprises 16 residues. The DNA for the CDR3 is TGTGCCAGCAGACTAGAGTTGGTCCAAGCTGGAAACACCATATATTTT. Protein: CASRLELVQAGNTIYF.

J is TRBJ1-5 and V is TRBV28, with D unclear. The V gene lost 7 bases and the J gene lost 5 bases, with 18 bases spanning the gap. Germline CDR1 reads MDHEN; CDR2 reads SYDVKM. The CDR3 spans 15 residues. The CDR3 coding sequence is TGTGCCAGCATTGGAGGAGGGCCCCTCTATCAGCCCCAGCATTTT. Its protein is CASIGGGPLYQPQHF.

The rearrangement joins TRBV3-1 (or the pseudogene TRBV3-2) to TRBJ2-1; TRBD1 matches 9 bases. CDR1 and CDR2 from the germline V gene are LGHDT and YNNKEL (reference sequence). Trimming at V came to 4 bases and at J to 9 bases, leaving 13 bases not matched to a gene. CDR3 length equals 16 residues. Written as DNA, the CDR3 is TGTGCCAGCAGCCCTAAACCGGGACAGGGTTTTGGTGAGCAGTTCTTC. Residues: CASSPKPGQGFGEQFF.

In regard to this clone: This sample includes further DNA sequences coding for the same CDR3. The J gene is TRBJ1-1, the V gene TRBV18, with D possibly TRBD1 on 6 matching bases. Germline V gene data show CDR1 as KGHSH and CDR2 as LQKENI. The CDR3 is 13 amino acids. Trimming removed 2 bases from V and 3 bases from J, with 7 bases in between. The CDR3 protein is CASSPNRDTEAFF. CDR3 nucleotides: TGTGCCAGCTCACCAAACAGGGACACTGAAGCTTTCTTT.

The chain has TRBV2 and TRBJ2-5, with D perhaps matching TRBD1 (5 bases). V lost 8 bases and J 2 bases, leaving 12 bases between the germline ends. From germline, CDR1 is SNHLY and CDR2 FYNNEI. The CDR3 runs to 13 residues. This chain's CDR3 is CASLRGLQETQYF. The DNA of the CDR3 is TGTGCCAGCCTAAGGGGTTTACAAGAGACCCAGTACTTC.

J is TRBJ2-7 and V is TRBV5-4; a weak D match, TRBD1 (6 bases). Germline values: CDR1 SGHNT, CDR2 YYREEE (reference sequence). The CDR3 is 15 residues long. V gave up 2 bases and J gave up 0 bases, with 12 bases separating them. The CDR3 spells CASSLGQGTSYEQYF. The CDR3 DNA sequence: TGTGCCAGCAGCTTAGGGCAGGGGACCTCCTACGAGCAGTACTTC.